The count of the clone carrying this TCR beta chain is one. Its antigen is unidentified. These data are taken from a study of blood T cells in healthy people across ages. Sample-barcoded 5' priming and a J-beta primer mix drove a second PCR of about 7 to 11 cycles. Each CDR3 protein gets one entry after TCRdb re-called the 5' RACE reads with MiXCR. The table records roughly 1.7 million distinct CDR3 sequences, around 35% of them present only once. Study findings and constraints: There were more naive CD4+ cells and higher diversity in long-lived donors than in aged donors. CMV status of donors was unknown, possibly confounding expanded clonotype changes. Observed TCR beta diversity per million T cells went down as age went up. This fall followed a roughly linear course with age. Unsorted PBMC input precluded a conclusive naive versus antigen-experienced comparison.

Sequencing input: blood. The clonotype originates from a young woman in good health.

The CDR3 sequence is CASSLNSAYNSPLHF. CDR3 nucleotides: TGTGCCAGCAGCCTAAACTCAGCATATAATTCACCCCTCCACTTT. The genes are TRBV7-3 and TRBJ1-6, with D unresolved. Trimming removed 5 bases at V and 4 bases at J, with 12 bases between. This CDR3 comprises 15 residues. Germline V gene sequence: CDR1 SGHTA, CDR2 FQGTGA.